These T cell receptor beta chains were read from a single sample in a study of blood T cells in healthy people across ages. TCRdb re-called the 5' RACE reads with MiXCR, one entry per CDR3 protein. The repertoire holds roughly 1,000,000 distinct CDR3 sequences, with 20% to 25% as singletons. These data were likewise used in another study, on T cells of mothers and their children.

The sequencing sample was made of blood. Receptors were obtained from a girl aged 2-10 years in good health. CDR3s include the opening cysteine and the closing phenylalanine or tryptophan.

J	V	CDR3
TRBJ1-2	TRBV3-1	CASSHQGVTGYGYTF
TRBJ2-1	TRBV29-1	CSVPTGTGYNEQFF
TRBJ2-7	TRBV24-1	CATSDPRDYEQYF
-	TRBV6-6	CAVKEGLAGYEQYF
TRBJ2-2	TRBV29-1	CSVVRDREVGELFF
-	TRBV29-1	CSVEGRRETQYF
TRBJ1-5	TRBV24-1	CATSDETGHQPQHF
TRBJ2-2	TRBV14	CASSQYRGETGELFF
TRBJ2-6	TRBV12-3/TRBV12-4	CASSLSLWGIQSGANVLTF
TRBJ1-5	TRBV28	CASRGGQGPNQPQHF
TRBJ1-6	TRBV7-2	CASSLDGGTPANSPLHF
TRBJ2-3	TRBV7-2	CASSLVSGGGFNTQYF
TRBJ1-2	TRBV29-1	CSVEAKGRNYGYTF
TRBJ1-4	TRBV5-1	CASRAGSNEKLFF
TRBJ2-3	TRBV20-1	CRLSTDTRYF
TRBJ2-5	TRBV24-1	CATSDPGTTTPKETQYF
TRBJ2-5	TRBV29-1	CSVLTSRETQYF
TRBJ2-1	TRBV11-2	CASSLIGTGSYNEQFF
TRBJ2-1	TRBV25-1	CASALKTYNEQFF
TRBJ2-7	TRBV12-3/TRBV12-4	CASSFSTNSYEQYF
TRBJ2-7	TRBV6-2/TRBV6-3	CASASRDRGLGEQYF
TRBJ2-7	TRBV5-6	CASSLAPGPLEQYF
-	TRBV11-2	CASSFSGGALGNEQFF
TRBJ2-1	TRBV13	CASSLAKEQFF
TRBJ2-7	TRBV24-1	CATSDSHYAGTGYEQYF
TRBJ2-6	TRBV6-5	CASSYSTFQISGANVLTF
TRBJ2-1	TRBV7-9	CASSLAGSQYNEQFF
-	TRBV7-2	CASSSTMYEQYF
TRBJ2-1	TRBV12-3/TRBV12-4	CASIPTSGFFHEQFF
TRBJ2-5	TRBV4-3	CASSQERTETQYF
TRBJ2-1	TRBV6-1	CASSEAQEVPFNEQFF
TRBJ1-1	TRBV9	CASSVTGGGESTEAFF
TRBJ1-1	TRBV12-3/TRBV12-4	CASSLYLTEAFF
-	TRBV29-1	CSVDSSGRISLLDEQFF
TRBJ2-3	TRBV29-1	CSVDPGEGTDTQYF
-	TRBV20-1	CSAREEAGGQETQYF
-	TRBV6-1	CASRAVEQFF
TRBJ1-1	TRBV6-2/TRBV6-3	CASSSLPGQLNTEAFF
TRBJ2-6	TRBV15	CATSRARALSGANVLTF
TRBJ2-5	TRBV12-3/TRBV12-4	CTSSLAQGGETQYF
TRBJ1-6	TRBV28	CASSFVRSNSPLHF
TRBJ1-2	TRBV10-3	CAISESGRGGPTKYGYTF
TRBJ2-5	TRBV7-2	CASSPTRTMRETQYF
TRBJ2-3	TRBV10-3	CAIRETGDTQYF
TRBJ2-6	TRBV2	CANAVHIFSGANVLTF
TRBJ2-1	TRBV7-9	CASSPLVASVFFLGEQFF
TRBJ2-5	TRBV20-1	CSAGGTSGSVETQYF
TRBJ2-7	TRBV6-2/TRBV6-3	CASSDRWSEQYF
TRBJ2-5	TRBV7-9	CASSPKTGYQETQYF
TRBJ2-1	TRBV12-3/TRBV12-4	CASSFQSRYNEQFF
TRBJ2-7	TRBV28	CASSLKLAGFSGHEQYF